The clone carrying this TCR beta chain turned up a few times. No antigen is known for it. This entry belongs to a study of T-cell memory formation after mild COVID-19. Overall study context: The two donors had largely donor-specific TCR clusters. Study-wide findings and caveats: Contracting CD4+ clones lay largely in CM and EM, with CD8+ ones residing in EMRA.

From 5'RACE with constant-segment primers came TCR alpha and TCR beta cDNA libraries that carried sample barcodes and UMIs. TCRdb itself ran the 5' RACE reads through MiXCR, one entry per CDR3 protein. The data hold 100,000 to 120,000 distinct CDR3 sequences, with roughly 20% observed a single time. Sequenced material: PBMCs or a T cell subset sorted from them (not recorded which). This clonotype was obtained from a man younger than 35 who had mild COVID-19 (a few samples of this study predate the infection). Cell type and time point are not known.

The CDR3 DNA reads TGTGCCAGCACGGGACAGGGGTCCCATGAGCAGTTCTTC. Amino acids: CASTGQGSHEQFF. The V gene is TRBV6-5, the J gene TRBJ2-1; 10 positions agree with TRBD1. The V and J ends lost 7 bases and 8 bases, in that order; junction bases with no gene match: 5. CDR1 and CDR2 (germline): MNHEY, SVGAGI. CDR3 length equals 13 residues.